Listed here are 22 T cell receptor beta chains from one sample, sequenced in a study of T-cell memory formation after mild COVID-19. TCRdb independently ran MiXCR on the 5' RACE reads; one entry per CDR3 protein. The sample holds more than 300,000 distinct CDR3 sequences; approximately 15% are singletons and the top ten take 22%. The sequenced sample consisted of PBMCs or a T cell subset sorted from them (not recorded which). All receptors come from a man younger than 35 who had mild COVID-19 (a few samples of this study predate the infection). Cell type and time point are not known.

In this sample, this clonotype turned up a few times. The chain employs TRBV7-9 and TRBJ2-7; 8 bases agree with TRBD2. Trimming took 5 bases from V and 4 from J; bases not matched to a gene: 4. CDR1 is SEHNR and CDR2 is FQNEAQ in the germline V gene (reference sequence). CDR3 length equals 13 residues. The CDR3 loop reads CASSTTSGYEQYF. The CDR3 DNA follows: TGTGCCAGCAGCACCACTAGCGGATACGAGCAGTACTTC.

This clonotype has ten or more counts. J is TRBJ2-3 and V is TRBV29-1; D is possibly TRBD1 or TRBD2 (5 bases each). Germline V CDR1 and CDR2: SQVTM, ANQGSEA. Trimming took 2 bases from V and 2 from J, leaving 11 bases between them. The CDR3 has 14 residues. The CDR3 loop is CSVEFGAATDTQYF. The CDR3 nucleotides read TGCAGCGTTGAATTCGGGGCCGCCACAGATACGCAGTATTTT.

This clonotype has more than one count but fewer than ten. The rearrangement links TRBV5-6 to TRBJ2-7; tentative D call: TRBD1 (6 bases). The CDR3 has 13 amino acids. CDR1 and CDR2 (germline): SGHDT, YYEEEE. Trimming took off 0 bases at V and 9 bases at J, with 13 bases between the two ends. This CDR3 reads CASSLVGQTGQYV. The CDR3 nucleotides read TGTGCCAGCAGCTTGGTTGGACAGACGGGGCAGTACGTC.

The chain links TRBV12-3 or TRBV12-4 to TRBJ1-6; possible D gene TRBD1, 5 bases. The CDR3 consists of 17 residues. The germline V and J ends were trimmed by 6 bases and 6 bases, with 21 bases remaining between them. The CDR3 spells CASRSLHRDGVNSPLHF. DNA for the CDR3: TGTGCCAGCAGATCTCTTCACCGGGACGGTGTTAATTCACCCCTCCACTTT.

This clonotype was counted a few times. The CDR3 region has the DNA TGCAGTGCTAGCAGCACGACAGGGCCGGATCAGCCCCAGCATTTT. As protein: CSASSTTGPDQPQHF. This chain links TRBV20-1 with TRBJ1-5; 7 nucleotides match TRBD1. From germline, CDR1 is DFQATT and CDR2 SNEGSKA (reference sequence). CDR3 length: 15 residues. Losses at the gene ends were 3 bases for V and 5 bases for J; bases not matched to a gene: 10.

The chain has TRBV20-1 and TRBJ2-1; the D gene could be TRBD1 or TRBD2 (6 bases each). Trimming took 1 base from V and 9 from J, leaving 16 bases between them. The CDR3 length is 14 residues. In germline, CDR1 is DFQATT, CDR2 SNEGSKA (reference sequence). Here the CDR3 DNA reads TGCAGTGCTAGAGGGGGGGCTAGAACCCCTGAGCAGTTCTTC. Translated: CSARGGARTPEQFF.

The rearrangement links TRBV11-1 to TRBJ2-2, with D maybe TRBD1 (5 bases). There are 12 residues in the CDR3. V was trimmed by 5 bases and J by 7 bases, leaving 8 bases between them. From germline, CDR1 is SGHAT and CDR2 FQDESV (reference sequence). The DNA for the CDR3 is TGTGCCAGCAGCCAGGGTCGCGGGGAGCTGTTTTTT. The encoded protein is CASSQGRGELFF. Using reference TRBV11-1 and TRBJ2-2 for the parts outside the CDR3, the full variable domain is EAEVAQSPRYKITEKSQAVAFWCDPISGHATLYWYRQILGQGPELLVQFQDESVVDDSQLPKDRFSAERLKGVDSTLKIQPAELGDSAMYLCASSQGRGELFFGEGSRLTVL.

V gene TRBV5-1 combines with J gene TRBJ1-1; D call uncertain. Trimming left V 1 base short and J 0 bases short, with 10 bases between. Germline loops: CDR1 SGHRS, CDR2 YFSETQ. The CDR3 runs to 15 residues. CDR3 DNA: TGCGCCAGCAGCTTGCCAACAGAACTGAACACTGAAGCTTTCTTT. Its translation: CASSLPTELNTEAFF.

The CDR3 spells CASKPGGSYEQYF. The CDR3 DNA reads as TGTGCCAGCAAACCTGGGGGTTCCTACGAGCAGTACTTC. V is TRBV12-3 or TRBV12-4 and J is TRBJ2-7; either TRBD1 or TRBD2 may supply D (5 bases each). V was cut by 7 bases and J by 1 base, with 11 bases left in between. This CDR3 is built from 13 residues.

The sample holds a few counts of this clonotype. V and J are TRBV23-1 and TRBJ1-3; D call uncertain. TRBV23-1 is labeled an ORF, and its function is uncertain. This CDR3 is 16 amino acids long. This chain's CDR3 is CATSPPLLADGNTIYF. CDR3 DNA: TGCGCGACCAGCCCCCCCCTTCTGGCAGACGGAAACACCATATATTTT.

The rearrangement uses TRBV20-1 and TRBJ2-5; TRBD2 agrees at 9 bases. The trim removed 3 bases at V and 0 bases at J, leaving 5 bases unmatched. The CDR3 consists of 15 residues. In germline, CDR1 is DFQATT, CDR2 SNEGSKA (reference sequence). This CDR3 reads CSARTLAGDQETQYF. CDR3 nucleotides: TGCAGTGCTAGGACCTTAGCGGGGGACCAAGAGACCCAGTACTTC.

The genes are TRBV21-1 and TRBJ2-5; the table gives TRBD1 as D, unverified against the DNA. TRBV21-1 is a pseudogene. This CDR3 spans 15 amino acids. The CDR3 loop is CASDAGTEEQETQYF. CDR3 in DNA: TGTGCCAGTGATGCCGGGACAGAAGAGCAAGAGACCCAGTACTTC.

The V gene is TRBV7-2, the J gene TRBJ1-1; TRBD1 matches 9 bases. In germline, CDR1 is SGHTA, CDR2 FQGNSA. CDR3 size: 13 residues. V dropped 4 bases and J dropped 11; count of bases not matched to a gene: 8. CDR3 sequence: CASSSDRGWVAFF. DNA of the CDR3: TGTGCCAGCAGCTCCGACAGGGGGTGGGTCGCTTTCTTT.

CDR3 loop: CASSKGLDTQYF. DNA of the CDR3: TGTGCCAGCAGCAAAGGATTGGATACGCAGTATTTT. The V call is TRBV11-2, the J call TRBJ2-3; no clear D. The V gene's germline CDR1 is SGHAT and CDR2 FQNNGV. V lost 5 bases to trimming and J lost 6 bases, with 9 bases between them. There are 12 residues in the CDR3.

This clonotype was observed a handful of times. The rearrangement links TRBV19 to TRBJ1-1, with D maybe TRBD1 (6 bases). The CDR3 runs to 15 residues. Between the trimmed V and J ends, which lost 7 bases and 3 bases, there was a span of 18 bases. Germline CDR1 LNHDA, CDR2 SQIVND (reference sequence). The CDR3 DNA follows: TGTGCCAGTATTGGGGGGCGAGCGGATGACACTGAAGCTTTCTTT. This translates into CASIGGRADDTEAFF. Based on the CDR3 plus reference TRBV19 and TRBJ1-1, the full variable domain is DGGITQSPKYLFRKEGQNVTLSCEQNLNHDAMYWYRQDPGQGLRLIYYSQIVNDFQKGDIAEGYSVSREKKESFPLTVTSAQKNPTAFYLCASIGGRADDTEAFFGQGTRLTVV.

Many counts were recorded for this clonotype. V and J are TRBV4-3 and TRBJ2-2; 7 bases line up with TRBD1. The CDR3 extends over 13 amino acids. Germline V lookup: CDR1 LGHNA, CDR2 YSLEER. J gave up 9 bases and V 3 bases, and 4 bases lay outside the gene matches. The chain's CDR3 is CASSQTGFRELFF. The CDR3 DNA follows: TGCGCCAGCAGCCAGACAGGGTTCAGGGAGCTGTTTTTT.

The CDR3 DNA is TGTGCCAGCAGTCCCTATCGGACAGGGAATGACGGCTACACCTTC. It specifies CASSPYRTGNDGYTF. The rearrangement uses TRBV6-6 and TRBJ1-2; 8 bases align to TRBD1. V shed 5 bases, J shed 8 bases, and the junction held 13 bases outside the gene matches. The CDR3 covers 15 residues. The germline CDR1 and CDR2 sequences are MNHNY and SVGAGI (reference sequence).

In its sample, this clonotype was seen a few times. This sequence joins TRBV7-8 and TRBJ2-4, with 8 bases matching TRBD1. The CDR3 extends over 15 amino acids. Germline CDR1 and CDR2: SGHVS and FQNEAQ. Germline trimming cut 1 base from V and 9 bases from J; bases unmatched to any gene: 8. The CDR3 DNA reads as TGTGCCAGCAGCTTAGTCGGCAGGGGGCAAAGCATTCAGTACTTC. Protein: CASSLVGRGQSIQYF.

On this clonotype itself: The junction departs from the called germline gene at one end, perhaps through a read error. The rearrangement links TRBV12-3 or TRBV12-4 to TRBJ1-6; D gene unclear. CDR3 size: 14 residues. The CDR3 spells CASTAGRNNSPIHF. The CDR3 DNA is TGTGCCAGCACCGCGGGTCGGAATAATTCACCCATCCACTTT.

This clonotype was seen a handful of times. V gene TRBV3-1 combines with J gene TRBJ1-4, with D perhaps matching TRBD1 (5 bases). The V gene lost 1 base and the J gene lost 2 bases, with 17 bases spanning the gap. Looked up from germline, CDR1 is LGHDT and CDR2 is YNNKEL (reference sequence). The CDR3 has 18 residues. CDR3 coding DNA: TGTGCCAGCAGCCAAGTTAAGTGTTGGGACCGGACTAATGAAAAACTGTTTTTT. Residues: CASSQVKCWDRTNEKLFF. The complete variable domain, with remaining parts taken from reference TRBV3-1 and TRBJ1-4, reads DTAVSQTPKYLVTQMGNDKSIKCEQNLGHDTMYWYKQDSKKFLKIMFSYNNKELIINETVPNRFSPKSPDKAHLNLHINSLELGDSAVYFCASSQVKCWDRTNEKLFFGSGTQLSVL.

The J gene is TRBJ1-2, the V gene TRBV2, with D tentatively TRBD1 (5 bases). The CDR3 is made up of 16 amino acids. CDR1 SNHLY and CDR2 FYNNEI come from the germline V gene. V was pared by 5 bases and J by 4 bases, with 20 bases between. CDR3 in DNA: TGTGCCAGCAGTCCTCTAGGAGGCGACAGCAGCTATGGCTACACCTTC. Amino acid sequence: CASSPLGGDSSYGYTF.

J is TRBJ2-7 and V is TRBV10-3; 10 bases fit TRBD2. The trim removed 3 bases at V and 1 base at J, leaving 6 bases unmatched. Germline assignment: CDR1 ENHRY and CDR2 SYGVKD. The CDR3 is 16 amino acids. The CDR3 protein is CAISEIASGGSYEQYV. DNA for the CDR3: TGTGCCATCAGTGAAATAGCTAGCGGGGGATCCTACGAGCAGTACGTC.